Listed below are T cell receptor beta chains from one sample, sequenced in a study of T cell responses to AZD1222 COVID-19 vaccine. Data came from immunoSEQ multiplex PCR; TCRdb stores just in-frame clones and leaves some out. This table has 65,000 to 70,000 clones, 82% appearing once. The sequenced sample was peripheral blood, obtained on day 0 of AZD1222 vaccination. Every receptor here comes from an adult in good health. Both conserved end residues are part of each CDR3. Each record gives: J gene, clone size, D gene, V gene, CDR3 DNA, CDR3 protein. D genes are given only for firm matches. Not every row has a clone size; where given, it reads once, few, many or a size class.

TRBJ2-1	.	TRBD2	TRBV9	TGTGCCAGCAGCCCGCCGGGACTACTGTACAATGAGCAGTTCTTC	CASSPPGLLYNEQFF
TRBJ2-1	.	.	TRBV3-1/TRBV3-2	TGTGCCAGCAGCACGAGGTCATACAATGAGCAGTTCTTC	CASSTRSYNEQFF
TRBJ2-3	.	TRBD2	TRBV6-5	TGTGCCAGCAGTTACCTACTAGCGGGGGACCCAGATACGCAGTATTTT	CASSYLLAGDPDTQYF
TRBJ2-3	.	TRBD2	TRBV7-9	TGTGCCAGCAGATATATAGCGGGGGGCCTCACAGATACGCAGTATTTT	CASRYIAGGLTDTQYF
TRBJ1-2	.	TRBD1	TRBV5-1	TGCGCCACCCCCCCAGCCGGACAGGGAGGGGAGTTGAACTATGGCTACACCTTC	CATPPAGQGGELNYGYTF
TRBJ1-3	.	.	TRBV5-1	TGCGCCAGCAGCGCCTCGGGGGGTTCTGGAAACACCATATATTTT	CASSASGGSGNTIYF
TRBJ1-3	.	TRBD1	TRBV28	TGTGCCAGCAGGGGACAGGGTCACTCTGGAAACACCATATATTTT	CASRGQGHSGNTIYF
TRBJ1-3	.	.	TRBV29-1	TGCAGCGCAACGGACGGCTACTCTGGAAACACCATATATTTT	CSATDGYSGNTIYF
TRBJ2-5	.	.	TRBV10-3	TGTGCCTCGTCTCATGGGGGCCAAGAGACCCAGTACTTC	CASSHGGQETQYF
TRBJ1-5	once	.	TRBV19	TGTGCCAGTAGTCCTGAGCGGTATCAGCCCCAGCATTTT	CASSPERYQPQHF
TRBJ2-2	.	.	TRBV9	TGTGCCAGCAGCGTTAAGGGTCGGGGCAACACCGGGGAGCTGTTTTTT	CASSVKGRGNTGELFF
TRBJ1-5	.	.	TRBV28	TGTGCCAGCAGTTTCGGAATAGGGTCGGGACAGCCCCAGCATTTT	CASSFGIGSGQPQHF
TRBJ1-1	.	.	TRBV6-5	TGTGCCAGCAGTTCCTCTGGATGGAGAGGGAACACTGAAGCTTTCTTT	CASSSSGWRGNTEAFF
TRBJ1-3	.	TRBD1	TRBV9	TGTGCCAGCAGCCCCCGACAGGGCACTGGAAACACCATATATTTT	CASSPRQGTGNTIYF
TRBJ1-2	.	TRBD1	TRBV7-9	TGTGCCAGCAGCTTCGGACAGGGGGCGCGGGGTGGCTACACCTTC	CASSFGQGARGGYTF
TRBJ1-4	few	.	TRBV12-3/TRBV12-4	TGTGCCAGCAGTCCCCCCGGTGGGGAAAAACTGTTTTTT	CASSPPGGEKLFF
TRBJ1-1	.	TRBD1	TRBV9	TGTGCCAGCAGCGATCGACCGGGACAGGGGCAAACTGAAGCTTTCTTT	CASSDRPGQGQTEAFF
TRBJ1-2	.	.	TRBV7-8	TGTGCCAGCAGCTCGGACATCGTAGGCGGTGGCTACACCTTC	CASSSDIVGGGYTF
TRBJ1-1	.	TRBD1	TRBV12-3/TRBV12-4	TGTGCCAGCAGTTATCAGGGGGTCGCTGAAGCTTTCTTT	CASSYQGVAEAFF
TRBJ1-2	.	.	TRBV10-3	TGTGCCATCAGTGTGCTAGCTTACTATGGCTACACCTTC	CAISVLAYYGYTF
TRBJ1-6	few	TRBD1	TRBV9	TGTGCCAGCAGCGGACAGGGGGGAATGAATTCACCCCTCCACTTT	CASSGQGGMNSPLHF
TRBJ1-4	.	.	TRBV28	TGTGCCAGCAGTTTTCCAGGGGTAGATGAAAAACTGTTTTTT	CASSFPGVDEKLFF
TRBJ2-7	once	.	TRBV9	TGTGCCAGCAGCGTAGACAACTACGAGCAGTACTTC	CASSVDNYEQYF
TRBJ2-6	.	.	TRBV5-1	TGCGCCAGCAGCTCGTATGTGGGTACAAGCTCTGGGGCCAACGTCCTGACTTTC	CASSSYVGTSSGANVLTF
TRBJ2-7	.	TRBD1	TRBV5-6	TGTGCCAGCAGTCTTGACAGGGGGCTTGTATACGAGCAGTACTTC	CASSLDRGLVYEQYF
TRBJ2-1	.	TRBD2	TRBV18	TGTGCCAGCTCACCGATGCGGGGGGGCCAAAGCTCCTACAATGAGCAGTTCTTC	CASSPMRGGQSSYNEQFF
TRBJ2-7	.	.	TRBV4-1	TGCGCCAGCAGCCCCTCCGTCAGGGACGAGCAGTACTTC	CASSPSVRDEQYF
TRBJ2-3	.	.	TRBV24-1	TGTGCCACCAGTGGAGCCAGCGACAGTGAGCTATTTTCTAGCACAGATACGCAGTATTTT	CATSGASDSELFSSTDTQYF
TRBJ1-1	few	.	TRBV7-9	TGTGCCAGCAGCCCGGCGGGCGACACTGAAGCTTTCTTT	CASSPAGDTEAFF
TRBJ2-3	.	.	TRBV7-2	TGTGCCAGCAGCTTTGGGGACACAAGAAAGGATACGCAGTATTTT	CASSFGDTRKDTQYF
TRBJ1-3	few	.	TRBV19	TGTGCCAGTGATGAAGAATGTAGAGGACACCCCTCTGGAAACACCATATATTTT	CASDEECRGHPSGNTIYF
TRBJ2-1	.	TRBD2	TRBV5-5	TGTGCCAGCAGCCCTACTAGCGTCCCACTCAATGAGCAGTTCTTC	CASSPTSVPLNEQFF
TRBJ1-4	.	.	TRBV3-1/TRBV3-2	TGTGCCAGCAGTCCGTCCGGAAATAATGAAAAACTGTTTTTT	CASSPSGNNEKLFF
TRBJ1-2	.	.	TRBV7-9	TGTGCCAGCAGCTTAGAGCCTCACAGGGATGGCTACACCTTC	CASSLEPHRDGYTF
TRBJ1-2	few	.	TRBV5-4	TGTGCCAGCAGCTCAGGGGCTTATGGCTACACCTTC	CASSSGAYGYTF
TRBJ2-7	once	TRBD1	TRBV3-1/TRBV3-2	TGTGCCAGCAGCCAAGACAGGGGGCGTCGGTACTTC	CASSQDRGRRYF
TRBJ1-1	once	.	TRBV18	TGTGCCAGCTCACCAGAGGGCATTCGGGTAAACGCTGAAGCTTTCTTT	CASSPEGIRVNAEAFF
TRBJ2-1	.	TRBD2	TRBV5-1	TGCGCCAGCAGCTTGTCTAGCGGGGGTGTCAGCTCCTACAATGAGCAGTTCTTC	CASSLSSGGVSSYNEQFF
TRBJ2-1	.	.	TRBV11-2	TGTGCCAGCAGCTCCTCCTCCTACAATGAGCAGTTCTTC	CASSSSSYNEQFF
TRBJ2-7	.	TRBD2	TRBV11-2	TGTGCCAGCAGCCCGAGACTAGCGGGGAATTACTACGAGCAGTACTTC	CASSPRLAGNYYEQYF
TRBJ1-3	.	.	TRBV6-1	TGTGCCAGCAGTGATGGTTCAGGGTCAGCTGGAAACACCATATATTTT	CASSDGSGSAGNTIYF
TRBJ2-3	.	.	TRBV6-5	TGTGCCAGCAGTCAATACTCCGGGTTAGATACGCAGTATTTT	CASSQYSGLDTQYF
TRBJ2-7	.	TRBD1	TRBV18	TGTGCCAGCTCAGACTCACAGGGGACCTACGAGCAGTACTTC	CASSDSQGTYEQYF
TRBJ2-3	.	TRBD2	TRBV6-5	TGTGCCAGCAGTTGGGGACTAGCGGGGGGTACAGATACGCAGTATTTT	CASSWGLAGGTDTQYF
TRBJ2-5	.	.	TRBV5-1	TGCGCCAGCAGCTTAAGCGGCACCACCCAAGAGACCCAGTACTTC	CASSLSGTTQETQYF
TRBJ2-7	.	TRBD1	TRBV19	TGTGCCAGTAGTCGGACAGGGGGCGCCTACGAGCAGTACTTC	CASSRTGGAYEQYF
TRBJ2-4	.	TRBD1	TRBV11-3	TGTGCCAGCAGCTTACAGACAGGGGGCGATTTACAAGCCAAAAACATTCAGTACTTC	CASSLQTGGDLQAKNIQYF
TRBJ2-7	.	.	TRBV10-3	TGTGCCATCAGTCCACGAGAGAACTCCTACGAGCAGTACTTC	CAISPRENSYEQYF
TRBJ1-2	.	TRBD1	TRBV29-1	TGCAGCGCTGCAGGAGGACAGGGGGACTATGGCTACACCTTC	CSAAGGQGDYGYTF